The sequence of this T cell receptor beta chain was determined in a study of T cell repertoires in cytomegalovirus infection. Each CDR3 protein is one row after TCRdb ran MiXCR on the reads. The repertoire holds more than 500,000 distinct CDR3 sequences, with about 15% as singletons. The table lists this clonotype with many counts. No antigen is known for it. Overall study results and limits: Carriers of CMV plus the relevant HLA were identified by cumulative public TCR beta family frequency.

V dropped 7 bases and J dropped 0 bases, with 21 bases sitting between them. The CDR3 length is 18 residues. Germline lookup yields CDR1 SNHLY and CDR2 FYNNEI. The receptor was derived from a human donor in good health (CMV status not recorded). Some clones in this sample may be carry-over from other donors' samples. The genes are TRBV2 and TRBJ2-2, with D tentatively TRBD1 (7 bases). Sequencing was performed on CD8+ T cells from PBMCs. The CDR3 region is CASTPAGTVSPNTGELFF. The CDR3 DNA reads as TGTGCCAGCACTCCGGCGGGGACAGTTAGTCCGAACACCGGGGAGCTGTTTTTT.